These 10 T cell receptor beta chains came from one sample sequenced in a study of blood T cell repertoires in COVID-19 (dated by TCRdb to about 2020). The library came from the immunoSEQ multiplex PCR assay. TCRdb provides this immuneACCESS table in a form limited to in-frame rearrangements. Some clones are lacking; in checked studies, under half of them reflect an unresolved V gene, and why the rest are absent is not known. In this sample the table shows approximately 200,000 clones, 85% of which occur a single time. Around a sixth of the sample belongs to the ten largest clones. The sequenced sample consisted of peripheral blood. The receptor source for this set is a person aged 70 to 80 with COVID-19, enrolled during active disease.

The rearrangement uses TRBV28 and TRBJ2-4, with 11 bases aligning to TRBD1. The germline gives CDR1 MDHEN, CDR2 SYDVKM. The CDR3 extends over 15 amino acids. The J segment lost 6 bases and the V segment lost 7 bases, leaving 8 bases of the junction unmatched. This chain's CDR3 is CASTGQGAFRNIQYF. CDR3 nucleotides: TGTGCCAGCACAGGACAGGGGGCTTTCAGAAACATTCAGTACTTC.

This clone has just one count. Sequence at one end of the junction differs from germline and may be a read error. The chain carries TRBV7-3 and TRBJ1-1, with D possibly TRBD1 on 6 matching bases. Germline V gene sequence: CDR1 SGHTA, CDR2 FQGTGA. The CDR3 spans 13 residues. CDR3 in amino acids: CASSSGVKTEAFF. The DNA of the CDR3 is TGTGCCAGCAGCTCAGGGGTGAAGACTGAAGCTTTCTTT. The full variable domain, in which reference TRBV7-3 and TRBJ1-1 provide the parts outside the CDR3, is GAGVSQTPSNKVTEKGKYVELRCDPISGHTALYWYRQSLGQGPEFLIYFQGTGAADDSGLPNDRFFAVRPEGSVSTLKIQRTERGDSAVYLCASSSGVKTEAFFGQGTRLTVV.

V is TRBV6-6 and J is TRBJ1-2; no firm D call. This CDR3 is built from 13 residues. V was clipped by 4 bases and J by 6 bases, with 12 bases between them. Looked up from germline, CDR1 is MNHNY and CDR2 is SVGAGI (reference sequence). CDR3 sequence (DNA): TGTGCCAGCAGTTTGCGGACTACTCATGGCTACACCTTC. This gives the protein CASSLRTTHGYTF.

The J gene is TRBJ2-5, the V gene TRBV5-1; no firm D call. The germline gives CDR1 SGHRS, CDR2 YFSETQ. The CDR3 runs to 13 residues. Trimming shortened V by 1 base and J by 3 bases, and 7 bases separated the two germline ends. The CDR3 bases are TGCGCCAGCAGCTTGAGCCTCAAAGAGACCCAGTACTTC. Amino acids: CASSLSLKETQYF.

The chain joins TRBV6-4 to TRBJ1-4, with 10 bases identical to TRBD1. J lost 6 bases, V lost 3 bases, and 7 bases had no gene match. CDR1 MRHNA and CDR2 SNTAGT come from the germline V gene. The CDR3 is 16 residues long. In DNA form, the CDR3 reads TGTGCCAGCAGTGAGGGGACGGGACAGGGGCATGAAAAACTGTTTTTT. It is translated as CASSEGTGQGHEKLFF.

This rearrangement joins TRBV25-1 to TRBJ1-4, with D tentatively TRBD1 (5 bases). The CDR3 totals 15 residues. Deletions cut 0 bases from V and 7 bases from J, with 12 bases between. The germline gives CDR1 MGHDK, CDR2 SYGVNS. DNA for the CDR3: TGTGCCAGCAGTGAATACCGGGGGATCAGTGAAAAACTGTTTTTT. This sequence encodes CASSEYRGISEKLFF.

Here the CDR3 DNA reads TGTGCCAGTAGTATAGGGGGACAGATTCCTACGCCCCAGCATTTT. Its translation is CASSIGGQIPTPQHF. The chain is built from TRBV19 and TRBJ1-5; 7 bases match TRBD1. With 1 base clipped from V and 9 bases from J, the junction kept 9 bases outside the gene matches. The CDR3 is 15 amino acids. Germline values: CDR1 LNHDA, CDR2 SQIVND (reference sequence).

The rearrangement uses TRBV2 and TRBJ2-1, with D perhaps matching TRBD1 (5 bases). V was clipped by 2 bases and J by 4 bases, with 12 bases between them. Germline V gene sequence: CDR1 SNHLY, CDR2 FYNNEI. CDR3 length equals 15 residues. CDR3 sequence: CASSEQGVRYNEQFF. The CDR3 bases are TGTGCCAGCAGTGAACAGGGTGTACGGTACAATGAGCAGTTCTTC.

The chain is built from TRBV29-1 and TRBJ1-1, with 7 bases matching TRBD1. The CDR3 extends over 13 amino acids. After removal of 1 base from V and 3 bases from J, the junction contained 2 bases not matched to a gene. The germline gives CDR1 SQVTM, CDR2 ANQGSEA. CDR3 region: CSVEVGGYTEAFF. In DNA, the CDR3 is TGCAGCGTTGAAGTAGGGGGCTACACTGAAGCTTTCTTT.

V and J are TRBV5-1 and TRBJ1-2; D unclear. The CDR3 runs 16 residues. The V gene lost 4 bases and the J gene lost 8 bases, with 24 bases spanning the gap. Germline-derived CDR1 and CDR2 are SGHRS and YFSETQ. CDR3 nucleotides: TGCGCCAGCAGCCCAAACAACCGGCGGGTCGGCGGGGGCTACACCTTC. It is translated as CASSPNNRRVGGGYTF.